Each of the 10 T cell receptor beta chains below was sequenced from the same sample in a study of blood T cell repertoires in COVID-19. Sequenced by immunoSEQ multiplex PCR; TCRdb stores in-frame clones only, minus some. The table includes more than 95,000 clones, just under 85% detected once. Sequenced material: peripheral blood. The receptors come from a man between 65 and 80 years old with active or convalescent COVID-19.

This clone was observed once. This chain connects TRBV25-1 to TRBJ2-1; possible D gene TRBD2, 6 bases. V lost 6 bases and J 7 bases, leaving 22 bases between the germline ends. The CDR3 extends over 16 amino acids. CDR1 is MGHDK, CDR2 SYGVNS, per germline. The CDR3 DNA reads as TGTGCCAGCAGGGTTCCGGGAACACAGAGCGGGAATGAGCAGTTCTTC. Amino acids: CASRVPGTQSGNEQFF.

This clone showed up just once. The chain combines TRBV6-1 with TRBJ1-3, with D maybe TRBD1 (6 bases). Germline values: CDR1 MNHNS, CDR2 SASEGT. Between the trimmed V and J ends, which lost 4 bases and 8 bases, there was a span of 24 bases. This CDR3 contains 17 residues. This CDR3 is CASSANHPRTVSHTIYF. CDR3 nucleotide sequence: TGTGCCAGCAGTGCCAACCATCCTCGGACAGTAAGCCACACCATATATTTT.

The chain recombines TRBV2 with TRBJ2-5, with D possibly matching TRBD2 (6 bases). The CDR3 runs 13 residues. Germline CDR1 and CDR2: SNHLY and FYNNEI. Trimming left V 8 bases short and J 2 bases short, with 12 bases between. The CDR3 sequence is CASGRGSQETQYF. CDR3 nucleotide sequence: TGTGCCAGCGGACGGGGGTCGCAAGAGACCCAGTACTTC. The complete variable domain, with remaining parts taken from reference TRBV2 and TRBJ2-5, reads EPEVTQTPSHQVTQMGQEVILRCVPISNHLYFYWYRQILGQKVEFLVSFYNNEISEKSEIFDDQFSVERPDGSNFTLKIRSTKLEDSAMYFCASGRGSQETQYFGPGTRLLVL.

The CDR3 DNA follows: TGTGCCAGCAGCCAAGATTTGACCAGGTCCTACAATGAGCAGTTCTTC. This translates into CASSQDLTRSYNEQFF. The J gene is TRBJ2-1, the V gene TRBV3-1 (or the pseudogene TRBV3-2), with D unclear. The CDR3 is made up of 16 amino acids. Germline loops: CDR1 LGHDT, CDR2 YNNKEL (reference sequence). The V end lost 0 bases, the J end lost 1 base, and 10 bases lay between the germline ends.

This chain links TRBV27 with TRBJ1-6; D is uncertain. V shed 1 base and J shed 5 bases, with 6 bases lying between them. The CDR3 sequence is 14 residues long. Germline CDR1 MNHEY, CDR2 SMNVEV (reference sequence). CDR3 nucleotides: TGTGCCAGCAGTTTATACACCGATAATTCACCCCTCCACTTT. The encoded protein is CASSLYTDNSPLHF.

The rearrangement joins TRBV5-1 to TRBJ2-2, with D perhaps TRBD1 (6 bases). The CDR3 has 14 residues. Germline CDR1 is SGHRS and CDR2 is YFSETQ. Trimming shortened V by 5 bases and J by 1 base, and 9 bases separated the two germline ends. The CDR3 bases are TGCGCCAGCAGTCCGGGACAGAACACCGGGGAGCTGTTTTTT. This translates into CASSPGQNTGELFF.

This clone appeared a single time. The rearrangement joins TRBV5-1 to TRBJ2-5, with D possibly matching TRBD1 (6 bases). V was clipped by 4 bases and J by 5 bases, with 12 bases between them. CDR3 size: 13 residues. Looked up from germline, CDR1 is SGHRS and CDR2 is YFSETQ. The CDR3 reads CASSLQGTETQYF. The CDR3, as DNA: TGCGCCAGCAGCCTACAGGGCACCGAGACCCAGTACTTC.

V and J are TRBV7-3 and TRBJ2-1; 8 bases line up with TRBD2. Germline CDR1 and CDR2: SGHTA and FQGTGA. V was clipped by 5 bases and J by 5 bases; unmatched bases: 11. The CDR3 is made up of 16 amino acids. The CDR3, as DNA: TGTGCCAGCAGCGCCCGGACTAGCAGATCCGACAATGAGCAGTTCTTC. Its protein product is CASSARTSRSDNEQFF.

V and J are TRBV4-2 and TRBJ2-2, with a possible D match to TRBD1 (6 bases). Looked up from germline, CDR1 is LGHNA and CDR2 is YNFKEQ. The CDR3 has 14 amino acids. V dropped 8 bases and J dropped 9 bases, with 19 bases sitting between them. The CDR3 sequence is CASGKGGPPRELFF. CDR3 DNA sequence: TGTGCCAGCGGGAAAGGGGGTCCGCCCAGGGAGCTGTTTTTT.

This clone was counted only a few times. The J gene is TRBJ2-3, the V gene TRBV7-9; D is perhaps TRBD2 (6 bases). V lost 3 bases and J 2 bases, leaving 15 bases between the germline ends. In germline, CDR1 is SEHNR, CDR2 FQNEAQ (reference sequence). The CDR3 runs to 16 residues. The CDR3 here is CASSLVAGLHTDTQYF. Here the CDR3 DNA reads TGTGCCAGCAGCTTGGTGGCGGGGCTACACACAGATACGCAGTATTTT.